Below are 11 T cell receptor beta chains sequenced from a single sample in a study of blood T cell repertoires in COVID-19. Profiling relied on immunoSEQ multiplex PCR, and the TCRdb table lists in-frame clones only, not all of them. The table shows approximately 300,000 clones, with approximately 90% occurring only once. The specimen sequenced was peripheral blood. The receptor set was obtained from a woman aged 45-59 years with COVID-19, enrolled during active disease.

CDR3 sequence reads: CASSEGPANYGYTF. The CDR3 DNA is TGTGCCAGCAGTGAAGGCCCGGCTAACTATGGCTACACCTTC. The V and J genes are TRBV6-1 and TRBJ1-2; no reliable D call. V gave up 1 base and J gave up 0 bases, with 6 bases separating them. The length of the CDR3 is 14 residues. Germline lookup yields CDR1 MNHNS and CDR2 SASEGT.

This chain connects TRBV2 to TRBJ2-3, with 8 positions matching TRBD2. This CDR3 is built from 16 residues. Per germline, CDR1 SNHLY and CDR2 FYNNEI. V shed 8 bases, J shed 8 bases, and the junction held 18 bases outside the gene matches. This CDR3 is CASAREAGAGGGTQYF. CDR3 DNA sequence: TGTGCCAGCGCACGGGAAGCGGGAGCCGGTGGGGGTACGCAGTATTTT.

CDR3 DNA sequence: TGTGCCAGCAGCCCCTTAACGGCGGGGACAGGGTACGAAAAACTGTTTTTT. Protein: CASSPLTAGTGYEKLFF. V usage is TRBV3-1 (or the pseudogene TRBV3-2) and J usage is TRBJ1-4; 9 bases match TRBD1. CDR1 is LGHDT, CDR2 YNNKEL, per germline (reference sequence). The ends lost 4 bases at V and 8 bases at J; junction bases unmatched: 14. CDR3 length equals 17 residues.

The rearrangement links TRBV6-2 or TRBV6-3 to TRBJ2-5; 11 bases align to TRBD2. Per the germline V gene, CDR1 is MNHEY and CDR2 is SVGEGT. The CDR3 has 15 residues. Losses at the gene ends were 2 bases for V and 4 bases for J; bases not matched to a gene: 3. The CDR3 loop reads CASSYVGLAGETQYF. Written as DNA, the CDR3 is TGTGCCAGCAGTTACGTAGGACTAGCGGGAGAGACCCAGTACTTC.

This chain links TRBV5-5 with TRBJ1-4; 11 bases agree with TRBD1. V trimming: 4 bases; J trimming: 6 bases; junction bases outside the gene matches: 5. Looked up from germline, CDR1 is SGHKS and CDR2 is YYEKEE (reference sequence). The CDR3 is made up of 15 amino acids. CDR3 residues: CASSRGQGADEKLFF. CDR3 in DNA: TGTGCCAGCAGCCGAGGACAGGGGGCTGATGAAAAACTGTTTTTT.

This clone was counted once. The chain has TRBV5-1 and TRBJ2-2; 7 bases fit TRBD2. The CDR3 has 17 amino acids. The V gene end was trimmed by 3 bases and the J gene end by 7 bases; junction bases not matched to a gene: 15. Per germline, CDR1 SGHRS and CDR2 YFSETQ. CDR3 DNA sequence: TGCGCCAGCAGCTCTCTAGCTAGAGGGAGGGCCGGCGGGGAGCTGTTTTTT. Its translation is CASSSLARGRAGGELFF.

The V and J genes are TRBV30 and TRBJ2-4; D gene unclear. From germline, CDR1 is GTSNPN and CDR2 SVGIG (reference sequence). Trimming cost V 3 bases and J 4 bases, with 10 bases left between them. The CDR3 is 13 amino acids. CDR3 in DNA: TGTGCCTGGAGATTTGGGCAGAAAAACATTCAGTACTTC. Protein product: CAWRFGQKNIQYF.

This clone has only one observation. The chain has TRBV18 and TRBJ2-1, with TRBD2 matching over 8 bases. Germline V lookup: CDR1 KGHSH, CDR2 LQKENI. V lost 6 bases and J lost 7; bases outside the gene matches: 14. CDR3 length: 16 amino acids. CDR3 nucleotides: TGTGCCAGCTCCCCAGCGGAAGCGGGAGTGGTTAATGAGCAGTTCTTC. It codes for CASSPAEAGVVNEQFF.

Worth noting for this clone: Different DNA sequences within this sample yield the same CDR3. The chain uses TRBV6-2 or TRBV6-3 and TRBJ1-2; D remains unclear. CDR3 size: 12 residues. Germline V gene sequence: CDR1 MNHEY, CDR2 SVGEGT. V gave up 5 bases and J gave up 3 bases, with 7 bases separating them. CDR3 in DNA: TGTGCCAGCAGTCCCGGGGACTATGGCTACACCTTC. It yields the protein CASSPGDYGYTF.

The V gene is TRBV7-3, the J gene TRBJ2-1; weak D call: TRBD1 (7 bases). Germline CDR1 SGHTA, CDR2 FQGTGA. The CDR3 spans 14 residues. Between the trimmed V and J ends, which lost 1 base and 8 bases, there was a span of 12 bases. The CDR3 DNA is TGTGCCAGCAGCTTAATTCCAGGGGGGTATGAGCAGTTCTTC. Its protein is CASSLIPGGYEQFF.

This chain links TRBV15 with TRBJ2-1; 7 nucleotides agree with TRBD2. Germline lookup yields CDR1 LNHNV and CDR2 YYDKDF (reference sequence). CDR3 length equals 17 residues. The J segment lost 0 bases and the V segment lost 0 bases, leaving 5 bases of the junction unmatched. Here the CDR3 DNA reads TGTGCCACCAGCAGAGACCTCGGCGGGAGCTCCTACAATGAGCAGTTCTTC. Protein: CATSRDLGGSSYNEQFF.